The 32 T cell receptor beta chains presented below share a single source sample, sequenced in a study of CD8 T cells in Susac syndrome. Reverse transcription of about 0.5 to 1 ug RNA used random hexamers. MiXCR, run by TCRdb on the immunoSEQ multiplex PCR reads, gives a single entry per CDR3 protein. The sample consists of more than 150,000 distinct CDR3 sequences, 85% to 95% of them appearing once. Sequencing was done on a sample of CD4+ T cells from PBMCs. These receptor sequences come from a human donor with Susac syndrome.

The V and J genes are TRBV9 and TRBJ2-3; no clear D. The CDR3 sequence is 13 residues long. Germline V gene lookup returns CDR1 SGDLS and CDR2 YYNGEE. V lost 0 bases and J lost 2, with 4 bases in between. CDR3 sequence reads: CASSVASTDTQYF. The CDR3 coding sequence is TGTGCCAGCAGCGTAGCTTCCACAGATACGCAGTATTTT. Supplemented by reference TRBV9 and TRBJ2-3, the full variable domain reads DSGVTQTPKHLITATGQRVTLRCSPRSGDLSVYWYQQSLDQGLQFLIQYYNGEERAKGNILERFSAQQFPDLHSELNLSSLELGDSALYFCASSVASTDTQYFGPGTRLTVL.

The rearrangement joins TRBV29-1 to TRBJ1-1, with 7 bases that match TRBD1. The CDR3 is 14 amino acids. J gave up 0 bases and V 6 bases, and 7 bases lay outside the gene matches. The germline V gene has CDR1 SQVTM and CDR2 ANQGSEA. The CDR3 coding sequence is TGCAGCGTCGGTAAGACAGGGATGAACACTGAAGCTTTCTTT. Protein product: CSVGKTGMNTEAFF.

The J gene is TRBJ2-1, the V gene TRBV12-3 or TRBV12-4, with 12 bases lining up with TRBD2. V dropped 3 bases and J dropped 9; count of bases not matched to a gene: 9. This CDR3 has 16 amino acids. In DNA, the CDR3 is TGTGCCAGCAGTTTGGCTAGCGGGGGGGCGAAGGGTGAGCAGTTCTTC. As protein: CASSLASGGAKGEQFF.

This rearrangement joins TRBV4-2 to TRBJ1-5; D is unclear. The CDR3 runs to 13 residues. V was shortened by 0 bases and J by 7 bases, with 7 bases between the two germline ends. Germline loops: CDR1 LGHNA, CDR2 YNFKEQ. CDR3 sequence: CASSQDRWQPQHF. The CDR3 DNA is TGTGCCAGCAGCCAAGATCGGTGGCAGCCCCAGCATTTT.

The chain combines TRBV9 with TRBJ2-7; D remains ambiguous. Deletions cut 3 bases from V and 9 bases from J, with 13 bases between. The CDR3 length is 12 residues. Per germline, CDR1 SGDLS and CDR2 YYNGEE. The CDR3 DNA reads TGTGCCAGCAGCGCCCCCCCCGGTCCGCAGTACTTC. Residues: CASSAPPGPQYF.

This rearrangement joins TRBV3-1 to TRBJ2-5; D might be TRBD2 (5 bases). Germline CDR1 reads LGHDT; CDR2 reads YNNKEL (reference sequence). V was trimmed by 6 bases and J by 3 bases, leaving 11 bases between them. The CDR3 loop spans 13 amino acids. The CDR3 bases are TGTGCCAGCAGGGAAACCGGGAAAGAGACCCAGTACTTC. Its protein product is CASRETGKETQYF.

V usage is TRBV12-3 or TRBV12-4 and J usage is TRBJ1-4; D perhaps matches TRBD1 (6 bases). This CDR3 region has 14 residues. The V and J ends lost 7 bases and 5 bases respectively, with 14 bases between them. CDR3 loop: CASTRPDRNEKLFF. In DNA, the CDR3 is TGTGCCAGCACCCGCCCCGACAGGAATGAAAAACTGTTTTTT.

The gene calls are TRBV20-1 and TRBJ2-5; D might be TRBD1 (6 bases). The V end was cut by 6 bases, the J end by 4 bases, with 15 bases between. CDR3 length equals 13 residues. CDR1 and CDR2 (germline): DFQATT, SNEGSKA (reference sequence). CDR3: CSATLTGRETQYF. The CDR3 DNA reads TGCAGTGCCACCCTTACAGGGAGAGAGACCCAGTACTTC.

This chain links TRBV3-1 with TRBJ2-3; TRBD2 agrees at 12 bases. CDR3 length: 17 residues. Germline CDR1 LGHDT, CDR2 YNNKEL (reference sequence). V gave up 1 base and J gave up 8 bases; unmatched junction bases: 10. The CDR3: CASSQGLAGAESGTQYF. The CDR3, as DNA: TGTGCCAGCAGCCAAGGACTAGCGGGGGCAGAGAGCGGTACGCAGTATTTT.

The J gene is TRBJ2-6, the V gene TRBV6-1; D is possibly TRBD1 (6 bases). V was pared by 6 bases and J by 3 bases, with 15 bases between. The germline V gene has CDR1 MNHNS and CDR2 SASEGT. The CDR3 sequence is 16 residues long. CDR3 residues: CASSSGVGGGANVLTF. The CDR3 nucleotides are TGTGCCAGCAGCTCAGGGGTGGGCGGTGGGGCCAACGTCCTGACTTTC.

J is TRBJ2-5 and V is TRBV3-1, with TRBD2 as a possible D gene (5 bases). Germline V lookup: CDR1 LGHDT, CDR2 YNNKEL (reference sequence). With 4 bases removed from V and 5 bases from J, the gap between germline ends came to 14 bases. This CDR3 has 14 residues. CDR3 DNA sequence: TGTGCCAGCAGCCCGACTACGAAGTCGGAGACCCAGTACTTC. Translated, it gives CASSPTTKSETQYF.

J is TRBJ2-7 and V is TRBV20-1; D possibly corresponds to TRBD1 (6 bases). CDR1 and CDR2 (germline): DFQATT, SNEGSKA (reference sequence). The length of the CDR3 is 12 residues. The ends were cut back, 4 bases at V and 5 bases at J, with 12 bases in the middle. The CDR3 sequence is CSANRDADEQYF. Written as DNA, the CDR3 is TGCAGTGCTAACAGGGATGCTGACGAGCAGTACTTC.

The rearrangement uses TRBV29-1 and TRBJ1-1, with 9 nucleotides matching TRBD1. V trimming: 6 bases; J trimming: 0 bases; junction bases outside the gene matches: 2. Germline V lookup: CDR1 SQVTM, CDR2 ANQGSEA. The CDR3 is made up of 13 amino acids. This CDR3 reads CSVYRGLNTEAFF. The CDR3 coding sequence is TGCAGCGTCTACAGGGGGCTGAACACTGAAGCTTTCTTT.

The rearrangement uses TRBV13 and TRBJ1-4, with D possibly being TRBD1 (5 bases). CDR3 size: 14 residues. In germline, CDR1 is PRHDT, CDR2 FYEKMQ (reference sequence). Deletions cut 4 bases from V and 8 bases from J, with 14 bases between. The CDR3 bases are TGTGCCAGCAGCTCGGGGTCGGGGGACGAAAAACTGTTTTTT. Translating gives CASSSGSGDEKLFF.

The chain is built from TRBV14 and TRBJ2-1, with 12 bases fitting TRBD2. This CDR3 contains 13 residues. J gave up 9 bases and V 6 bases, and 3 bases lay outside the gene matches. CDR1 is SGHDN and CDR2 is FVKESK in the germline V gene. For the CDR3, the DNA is TGTGCCAGCAGTCGGACTAGCGGGGCTGAGCAGTTCTTC. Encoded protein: CASSRTSGAEQFF.

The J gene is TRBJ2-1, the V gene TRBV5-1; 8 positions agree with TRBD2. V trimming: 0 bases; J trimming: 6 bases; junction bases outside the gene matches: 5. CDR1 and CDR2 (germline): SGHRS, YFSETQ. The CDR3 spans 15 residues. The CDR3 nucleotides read TGCGCCAGCAGCTTGGAAGCGGGGGCTTTCAATGAGCAGTTCTTC. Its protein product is CASSLEAGAFNEQFF.

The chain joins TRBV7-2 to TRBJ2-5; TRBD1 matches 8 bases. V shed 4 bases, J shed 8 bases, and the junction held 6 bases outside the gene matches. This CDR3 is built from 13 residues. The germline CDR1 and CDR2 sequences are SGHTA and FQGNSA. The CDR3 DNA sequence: TGTGCCAGCAGCTCCGGAGGACAGGGCACCCAGTACTTC. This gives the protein CASSSGGQGTQYF.

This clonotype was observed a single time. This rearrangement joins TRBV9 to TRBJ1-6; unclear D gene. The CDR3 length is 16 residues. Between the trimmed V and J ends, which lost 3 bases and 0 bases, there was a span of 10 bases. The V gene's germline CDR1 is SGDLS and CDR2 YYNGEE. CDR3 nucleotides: TGTGCCAGCAGCGGACGGGTGGGCTCCTATAATTCACCCCTCCACTTT. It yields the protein CASSGRVGSYNSPLHF.

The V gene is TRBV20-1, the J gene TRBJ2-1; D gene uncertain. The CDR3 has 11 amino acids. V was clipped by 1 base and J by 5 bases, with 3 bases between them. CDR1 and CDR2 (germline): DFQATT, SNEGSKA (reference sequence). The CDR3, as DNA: TGCAGTGCTAGAGGACACAATGAGCAGTTCTTC. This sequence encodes CSARGHNEQFF.

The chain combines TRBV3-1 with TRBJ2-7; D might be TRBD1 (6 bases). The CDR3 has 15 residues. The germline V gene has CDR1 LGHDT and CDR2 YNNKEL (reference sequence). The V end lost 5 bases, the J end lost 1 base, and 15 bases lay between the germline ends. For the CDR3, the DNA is TGTGCCAGCAGCGATACAAGGGACAAATCCTACGAGCAGTACTTC. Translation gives CASSDTRDKSYEQYF.

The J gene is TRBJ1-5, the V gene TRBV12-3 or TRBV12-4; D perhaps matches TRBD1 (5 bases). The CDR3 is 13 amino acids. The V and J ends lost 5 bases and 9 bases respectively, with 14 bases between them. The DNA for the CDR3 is TGTGCCAGCAGTCTCCCAGGGTCAAGGCCCCAGCATTTT. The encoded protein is CASSLPGSRPQHF.

DNA of the CDR3: TGTGCCAGCCGTGCTAGGTGGCAGGGGGCTTCTGAAGCTTTCTTT. Its translation: CASRARWQGASEAFF. The chain links TRBV3-1 to TRBJ1-1; 8 bases match TRBD1. CDR1 and CDR2 (germline): LGHDT, YNNKEL (reference sequence). The CDR3 sequence is 15 residues long. The junction had 14 bases not matched to a gene; V was cut back by 8 bases and J by 6 bases.

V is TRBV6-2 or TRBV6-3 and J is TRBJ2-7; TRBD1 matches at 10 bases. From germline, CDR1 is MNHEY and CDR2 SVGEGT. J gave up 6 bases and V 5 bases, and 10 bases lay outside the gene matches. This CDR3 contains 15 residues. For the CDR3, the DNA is TGTGCCAGCAGTACGCCCGGGACAGGGGTTGGCGAGCAGTACTTC. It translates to CASSTPGTGVGEQYF.

The CDR3 DNA follows: TGCAGTGCAGGGACAGGGGGCAATTCACCCCTCCACTTT. Protein: CSAGTGGNSPLHF. The chain combines TRBV20-1 with TRBJ1-6, with TRBD1 identical over 12 bases. CDR3 size: 13 residues. CDR1 and CDR2 (germline): DFQATT, SNEGSKA (reference sequence). V lost 6 bases to trimming and J lost 7 bases; unmatched junction nucleotides: 1.

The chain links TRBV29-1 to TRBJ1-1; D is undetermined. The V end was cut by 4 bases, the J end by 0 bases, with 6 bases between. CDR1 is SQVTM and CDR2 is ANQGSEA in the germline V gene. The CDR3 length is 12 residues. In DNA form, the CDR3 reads TGCAGCGTTGCGAAAGTGAACACTGAAGCTTTCTTT. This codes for CSVAKVNTEAFF.

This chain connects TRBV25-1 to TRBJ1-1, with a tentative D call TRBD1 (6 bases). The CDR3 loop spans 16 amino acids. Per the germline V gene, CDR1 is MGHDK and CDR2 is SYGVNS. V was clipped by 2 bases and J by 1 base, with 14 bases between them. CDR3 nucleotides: TGTGCCAGCAGTGAAGGCGGGGGGCGTCCGAACACTGAAGCTTTCTTT. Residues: CASSEGGGRPNTEAFF.

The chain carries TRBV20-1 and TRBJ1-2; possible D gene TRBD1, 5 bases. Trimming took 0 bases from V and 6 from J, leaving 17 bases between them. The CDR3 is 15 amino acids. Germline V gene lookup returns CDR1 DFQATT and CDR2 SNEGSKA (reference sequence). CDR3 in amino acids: CSARDRDGGVNGYTF. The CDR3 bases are TGCAGTGCTAGAGATAGGGACGGTGGGGTGAATGGCTACACCTTC.

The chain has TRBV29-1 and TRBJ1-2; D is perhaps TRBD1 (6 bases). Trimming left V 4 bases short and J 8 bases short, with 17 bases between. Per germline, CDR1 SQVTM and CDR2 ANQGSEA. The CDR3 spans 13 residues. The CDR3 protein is CSVVGPGAGGYTF. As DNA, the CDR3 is TGCAGCGTTGTAGGTCCAGGGGCGGGAGGCTACACCTTC.

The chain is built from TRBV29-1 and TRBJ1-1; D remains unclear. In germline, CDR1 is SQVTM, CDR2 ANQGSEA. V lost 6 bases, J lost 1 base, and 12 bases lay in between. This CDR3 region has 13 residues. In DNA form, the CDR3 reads TGCAGCGTGGCCAGAGGTTCGAACACTGAAGCTTTCTTT. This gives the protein CSVARGSNTEAFF.

For the CDR3, the DNA is TGTGCCAGCAGCCAAGGGCGGGGTCACACTGAAGCTTTCTTT. Amino acids: CASSQGRGHTEAFF. The rearrangement links TRBV3-1 to TRBJ1-1, with D unclear. The CDR3 runs 14 residues. Germline CDR1 LGHDT, CDR2 YNNKEL (reference sequence). Trimming cost V 1 base and J 3 bases, with 9 bases left between them.

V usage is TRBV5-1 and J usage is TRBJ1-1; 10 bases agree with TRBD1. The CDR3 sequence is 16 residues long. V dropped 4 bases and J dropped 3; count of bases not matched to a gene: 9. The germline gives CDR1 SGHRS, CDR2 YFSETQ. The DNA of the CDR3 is TGCGCCAGCAGCCTCCAAATCGGACAGGGGGACACTGAAGCTTTCTTT. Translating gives CASSLQIGQGDTEAFF.

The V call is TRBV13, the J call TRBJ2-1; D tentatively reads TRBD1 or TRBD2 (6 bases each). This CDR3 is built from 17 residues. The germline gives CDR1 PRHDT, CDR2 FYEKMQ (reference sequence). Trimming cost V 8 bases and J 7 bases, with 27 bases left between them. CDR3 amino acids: CASGRYVQGLLRNEQFF. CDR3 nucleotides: TGTGCCAGCGGGCGGTATGTACAGGGACTTCTACGGAATGAGCAGTTCTTC. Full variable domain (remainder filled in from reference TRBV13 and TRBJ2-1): AAGVIQSPRHLIKEKRETATLKCYPIPRHDTVYWYQQGPGQDPQFLISFYEKMQSDKGSIPDRFSAQQFSDYHSELNMSSLELGDSALYFCASGRYVQGLLRNEQFFGPGTRLTVL.